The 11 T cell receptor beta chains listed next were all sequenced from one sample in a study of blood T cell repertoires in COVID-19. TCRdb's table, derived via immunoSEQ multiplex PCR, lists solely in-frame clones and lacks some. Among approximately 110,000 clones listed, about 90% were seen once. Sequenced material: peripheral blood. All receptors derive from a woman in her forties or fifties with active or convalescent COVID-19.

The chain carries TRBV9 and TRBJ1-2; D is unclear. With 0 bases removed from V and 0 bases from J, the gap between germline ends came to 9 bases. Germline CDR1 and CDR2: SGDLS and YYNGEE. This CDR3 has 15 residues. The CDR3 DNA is TGTGCCAGCAGCGTAGATGCAGATCCTAACTATGGCTACACCTTC. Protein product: CASSVDADPNYGYTF.

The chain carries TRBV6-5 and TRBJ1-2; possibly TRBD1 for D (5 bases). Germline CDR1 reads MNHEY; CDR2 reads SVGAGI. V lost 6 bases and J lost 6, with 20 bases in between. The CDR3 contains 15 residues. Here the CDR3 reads CASSGRAGPLNGYTF. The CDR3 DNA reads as TGTGCCAGCAGCGGCCGTGCGGGACCTCTTAATGGCTACACCTTC.

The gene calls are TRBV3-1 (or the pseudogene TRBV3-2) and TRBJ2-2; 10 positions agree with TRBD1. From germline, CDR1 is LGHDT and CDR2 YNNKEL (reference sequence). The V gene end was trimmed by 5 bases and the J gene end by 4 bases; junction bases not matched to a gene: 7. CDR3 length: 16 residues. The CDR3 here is CASSYGTGVSTGELFF. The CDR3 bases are TGTGCCAGCAGCTATGGGACAGGGGTGTCCACCGGGGAGCTGTTTTTT.

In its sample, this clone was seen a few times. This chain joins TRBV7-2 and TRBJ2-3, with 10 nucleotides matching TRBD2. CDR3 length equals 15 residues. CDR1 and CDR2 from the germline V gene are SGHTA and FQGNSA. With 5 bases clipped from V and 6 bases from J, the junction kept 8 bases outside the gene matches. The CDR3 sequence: CASSQGLAARDTQYF. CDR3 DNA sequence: TGTGCCAGCAGCCAAGGACTAGCGGCCCGCGATACGCAGTATTTT.

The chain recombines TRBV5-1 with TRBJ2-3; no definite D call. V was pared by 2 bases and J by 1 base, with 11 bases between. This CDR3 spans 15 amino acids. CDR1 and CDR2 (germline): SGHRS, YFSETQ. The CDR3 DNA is TGCGCCAGCAGCTTCGACGGGTTAGGCACAGATACGCAGTATTTT. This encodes CASSFDGLGTDTQYF.

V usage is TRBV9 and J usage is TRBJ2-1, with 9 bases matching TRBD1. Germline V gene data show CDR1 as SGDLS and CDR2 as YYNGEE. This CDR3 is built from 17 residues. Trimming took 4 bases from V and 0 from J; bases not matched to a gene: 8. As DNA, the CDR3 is TGTGCCAGCAGCAGAACAGGGGGCGCGAGCTCCTACAATGAGCAGTTCTTC. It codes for CASSRTGGASSYNEQFF.

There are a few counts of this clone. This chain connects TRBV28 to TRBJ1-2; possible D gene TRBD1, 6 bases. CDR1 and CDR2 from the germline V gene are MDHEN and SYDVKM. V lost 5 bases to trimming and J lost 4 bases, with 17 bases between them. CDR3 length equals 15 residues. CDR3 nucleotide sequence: TGTGCCAGCAGTGACACAGGGTACAGTGGCTATGGCTACACCTTC. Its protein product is CASSDTGYSGYGYTF.

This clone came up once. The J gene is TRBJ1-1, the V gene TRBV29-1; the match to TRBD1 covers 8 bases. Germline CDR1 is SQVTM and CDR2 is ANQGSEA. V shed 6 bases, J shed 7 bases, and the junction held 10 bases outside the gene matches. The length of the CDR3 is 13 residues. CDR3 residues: CSVTGTGGGEAFF. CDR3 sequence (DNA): TGCAGCGTCACCGGGACAGGCGGGGGTGAAGCTTTCTTT.

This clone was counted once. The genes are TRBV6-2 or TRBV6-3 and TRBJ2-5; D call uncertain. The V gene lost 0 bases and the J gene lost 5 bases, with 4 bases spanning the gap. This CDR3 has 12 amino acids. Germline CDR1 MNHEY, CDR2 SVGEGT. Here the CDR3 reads CASSYSRETQYF. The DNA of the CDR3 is TGTGCCAGCAGTTACTCTCGGGAGACCCAGTACTTC.

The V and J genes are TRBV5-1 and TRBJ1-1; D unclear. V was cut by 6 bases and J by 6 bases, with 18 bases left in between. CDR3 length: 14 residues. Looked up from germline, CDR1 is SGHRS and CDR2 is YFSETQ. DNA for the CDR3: TGCGCCAGCACCCCTGCGGCGGGGATCTCTGAAGCTTTCTTT. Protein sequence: CASTPAAGISEAFF.

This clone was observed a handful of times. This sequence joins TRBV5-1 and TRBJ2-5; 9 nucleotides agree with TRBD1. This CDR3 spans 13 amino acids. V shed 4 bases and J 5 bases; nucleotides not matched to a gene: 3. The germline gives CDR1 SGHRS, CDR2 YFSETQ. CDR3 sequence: CASSETGGETQYF. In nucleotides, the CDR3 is TGCGCCAGCAGCGAGACAGGGGGGGAGACCCAGTACTTC.